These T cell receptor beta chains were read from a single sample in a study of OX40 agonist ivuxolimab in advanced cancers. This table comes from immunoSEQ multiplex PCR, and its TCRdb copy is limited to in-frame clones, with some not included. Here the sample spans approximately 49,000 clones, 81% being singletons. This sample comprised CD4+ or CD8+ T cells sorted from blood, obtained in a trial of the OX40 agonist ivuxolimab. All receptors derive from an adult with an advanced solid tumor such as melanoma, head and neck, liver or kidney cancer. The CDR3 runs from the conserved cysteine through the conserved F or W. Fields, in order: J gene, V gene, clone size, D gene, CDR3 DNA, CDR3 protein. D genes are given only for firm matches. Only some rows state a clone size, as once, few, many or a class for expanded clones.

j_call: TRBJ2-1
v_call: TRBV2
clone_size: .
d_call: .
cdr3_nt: TGTGCCAGCAGCGACAGAAACAATGAGCAGTTCTTC
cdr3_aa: CASSDRNNEQFF

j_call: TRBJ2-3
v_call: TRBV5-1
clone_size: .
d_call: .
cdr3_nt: TGCGCCAGCAGCTTGGGATCAGATACGCAGTATTTT
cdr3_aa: CASSLGSDTQYF

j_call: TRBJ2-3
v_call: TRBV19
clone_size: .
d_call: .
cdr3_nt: TGTGCCAGTAGTACCGCACGCGGGGGCAACACAGATACGCAGTATTTT
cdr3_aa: CASSTARGGNTDTQYF

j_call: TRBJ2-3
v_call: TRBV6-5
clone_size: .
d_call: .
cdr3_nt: TGTGCCAGCAGTTACTCGTCCGGGAGCCCCACAGATACGCAGTATTTT
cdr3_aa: CASSYSSGSPTDTQYF

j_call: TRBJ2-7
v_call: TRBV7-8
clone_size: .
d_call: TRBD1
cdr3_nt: TGTGCCAGCAGCTTCGCCGTAACCTCCGGGACAGGCTACGAGCAGTACTTC
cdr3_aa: CASSFAVTSGTGYEQYF

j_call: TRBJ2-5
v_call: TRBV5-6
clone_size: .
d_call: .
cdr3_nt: TGTGCCAGCAGCTTGGAGCCCGAGGGCCCAGGTCGCGAGACCCAGTACTTC
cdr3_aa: CASSLEPEGPGRETQYF

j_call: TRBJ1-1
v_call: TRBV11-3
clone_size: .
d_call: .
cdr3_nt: TGTGCCAGCAGCTTAACAGGAAACACTGAAGCTTTCTTT
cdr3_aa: CASSLTGNTEAFF

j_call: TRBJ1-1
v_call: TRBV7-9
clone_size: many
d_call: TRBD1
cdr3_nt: TGTGCCAGCAGCTTAGCCGTGGGACAGGGGGAAGCTTTCTTT
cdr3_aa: CASSLAVGQGEAFF

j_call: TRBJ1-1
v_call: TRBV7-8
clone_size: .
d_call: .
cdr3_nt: TGTGCCAGCCTTGACGAGGGGGGCACTGAAGCTTTCTTT
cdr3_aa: CASLDEGGTEAFF

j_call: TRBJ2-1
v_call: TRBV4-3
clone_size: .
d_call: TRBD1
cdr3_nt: TGCGCCAGCAGCCATCAACAGGGGGCGTTTGTAGATGAGCAGTTCTTC
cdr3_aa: CASSHQQGAFVDEQFF

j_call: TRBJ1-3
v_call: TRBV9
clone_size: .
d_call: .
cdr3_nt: TGTGCCAGCAGCGGGGGTTACGGGGGCTCTGGAAACACCATATATTTT
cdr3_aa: CASSGGYGGSGNTIYF

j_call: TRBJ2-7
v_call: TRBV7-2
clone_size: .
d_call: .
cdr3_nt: TGTGCCAGCAGCTTAGAACTAGCCCTCTCCTACGAGCAGTACTTC
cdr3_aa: CASSLELALSYEQYF

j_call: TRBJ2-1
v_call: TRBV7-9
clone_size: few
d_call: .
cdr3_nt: TGTGCCAGCAGCTCCTGGACGGAGAACAATGAGCAGTTCTTC
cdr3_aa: CASSSWTENNEQFF

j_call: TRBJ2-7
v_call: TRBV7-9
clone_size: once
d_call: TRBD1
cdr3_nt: TGTGCCAGCAGCTCCCGGGACAGAGAGTACGAGCAGTACTTC
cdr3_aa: CASSSRDREYEQYF

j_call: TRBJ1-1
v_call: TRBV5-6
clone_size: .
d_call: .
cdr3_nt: TGTGCCAGCAGCTTGGATCAAGGTATGAACACTGAAGCTTTCTTT
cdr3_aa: CASSLDQGMNTEAFF

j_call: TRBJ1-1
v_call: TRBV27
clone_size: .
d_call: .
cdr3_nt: TGTGCCAGCAGTCCAAACCCAGGGTTCACTGAAGCTTTCTTT
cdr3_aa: CASSPNPGFTEAFF

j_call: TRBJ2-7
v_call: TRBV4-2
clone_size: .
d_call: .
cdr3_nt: TGTGCCAGCAGCTTAGGAGACAGTCCTTACGAGCAGTACTTC
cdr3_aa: CASSLGDSPYEQYF

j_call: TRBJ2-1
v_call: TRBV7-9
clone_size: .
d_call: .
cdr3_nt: TGTGCCAGCAGCCCCCAGGGCGGGACGGACTACAATGAGCAGTTCTTC
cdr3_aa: CASSPQGGTDYNEQFF

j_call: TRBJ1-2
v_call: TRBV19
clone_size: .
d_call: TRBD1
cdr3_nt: TGTGCCAGTAGTCCGGGACAGTACTATGGCTACACCTTC
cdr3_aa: CASSPGQYYGYTF

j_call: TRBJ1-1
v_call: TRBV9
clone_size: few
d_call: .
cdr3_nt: TGTGCCAGCAGCCTCCTCGGGGGAGCTGAAGCTTTCTTT
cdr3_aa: CASSLLGGAEAFF

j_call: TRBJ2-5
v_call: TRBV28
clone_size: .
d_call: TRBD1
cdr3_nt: TGTGCCAGCAGTTCCCCGGACAGGGTCTTAGAGACCCAGTACTTC
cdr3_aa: CASSSPDRVLETQYF

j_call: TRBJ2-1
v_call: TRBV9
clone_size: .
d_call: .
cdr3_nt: TGTGCCAGTTCGTCGGGGAGCTCCTACAATGAGCAGTTCTTC
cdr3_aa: CASSSGSSYNEQFF